The 25 T cell receptor beta chains presented below share a single source sample, sequenced in a study of control samples from healthy donors and cancer patients. Using immunoSEQ multiplex PCR, the repertoire was profiled, and TCRdb retains in-frame clones only, with some absent. The sample has 55,000 to 75,000 clones, approximately 87% seen once. Sequencing was carried out using PBMCs. The receptors stem from a woman aged 45-65 years with head and neck cancer.

This chain connects TRBV9 to TRBJ2-2, with D tentatively TRBD1 (6 bases). The CDR3 consists of 14 residues. The V end lost 0 bases, the J end lost 5 bases, and 8 bases lay between the germline ends. Germline CDR1 is SGDLS and CDR2 is YYNGEE. The chain's CDR3 is CASSVVGATGELFF. CDR3 sequence (DNA): TGTGCCAGCAGCGTAGTGGGGGCAACCGGGGAGCTGTTTTTT.

The chain employs TRBV4-3 and TRBJ1-2; D remains ambiguous. CDR3 length equals 14 residues. CDR1 and CDR2 from the germline V gene are LGHNA and YSLEER. V was cut by 0 bases and J by 4 bases, with 9 bases left in between. CDR3 amino acids: CASSQDRSSYGYTF. CDR3 bases: TGCGCCAGCAGCCAAGATAGGTCCAGCTATGGCTACACCTTC.

V usage is TRBV5-1 and J usage is TRBJ1-2; D possibly corresponds to TRBD1 (5 bases). This CDR3 comprises 15 residues. Trimming took 0 bases from V and 4 from J, leaving 13 bases between them. Germline V CDR1 and CDR2: SGHRS, YFSETQ. This CDR3 reads CASSLEAAGTYGYTF. CDR3 DNA sequence: TGCGCCAGCAGCTTGGAGGCGGCAGGGACCTATGGCTACACCTTC.

In this sample, this clone turned up once. The chain is built from TRBV5-6 and TRBJ1-1, with D unclear. The germline V gene has CDR1 SGHDT and CDR2 YYEEEE. The CDR3 totals 11 residues. V dropped 2 bases and J dropped 2 bases, with 1 base sitting between them. The CDR3 nucleotides read TGTGCCAGCAGCTTCAACACTGAAGCTTTCTTT. Amino acid sequence: CASSFNTEAFF.

The chain employs TRBV4-1 and TRBJ1-2; 10 nucleotides match TRBD1. Trimming removed 3 bases from V and 8 bases from J; junction bases left unmatched: 12. Germline CDR1 reads MGHRA; CDR2 reads YSYEKL. This CDR3 has 16 amino acids. CDR3 residues: CASSQSGQGSPNGYTF. The CDR3 bases are TGCGCCAGCAGCCAGTCGGGACAGGGGTCCCCAAACGGCTACACCTTC.

The rearrangement links TRBV30 to TRBJ1-4, with 8 bases matching TRBD1. With 8 bases clipped from V and 6 bases from J, the junction kept 8 bases outside the gene matches. The germline V gene encodes CDR1 GTSNPN and CDR2 SVGIG (reference sequence). The CDR3 runs to 13 residues. The CDR3 bases are TGTGCCCTGACGGGACAGGTCGATGAAAAACTGTTTTTT. Amino acids: CALTGQVDEKLFF.

The genes are TRBV5-1 and TRBJ2-1, with D possibly being TRBD1 (6 bases). The germline V gene encodes CDR1 SGHRS and CDR2 YFSETQ. CDR3 length: 13 residues. Trimming removed 3 bases from V and 8 bases from J, with 12 bases in between. CDR3: CASSSDQGHEQFF. The CDR3 bases are TGCGCCAGCAGCTCAGACCAGGGGCATGAGCAGTTCTTC.

The chain joins TRBV10-3 to TRBJ2-5; D ambiguous. V was clipped by 3 bases and J by 2 bases, with 13 bases between them. There are 15 residues in the CDR3. The germline V gene encodes CDR1 ENHRY and CDR2 SYGVKD. The CDR3 nucleotides are TGTGCCATCAGTGATTCTGGATCTAGGCAAGAGACCCAGTACTTC. Its protein is CAISDSGSRQETQYF.

V gene TRBV5-1 combines with J gene TRBJ2-7, with 8 nucleotides matching TRBD2. The V gene end was trimmed by 4 bases and the J gene end by 7 bases; junction bases not matched to a gene: 4. Germline V gives CDR1 SGHRS, CDR2 YFSETQ. The CDR3 loop spans 12 amino acids. CDR3 sequence reads: CASSPSSGEQYF. CDR3 DNA: TGCGCCAGCAGCCCCTCTAGCGGGGAGCAGTACTTC.

The chain is built from TRBV2 and TRBJ2-5; no clear D. CDR1 SNHLY and CDR2 FYNNEI come from the germline V gene. This CDR3 is built from 14 residues. Trimming took 5 bases from V and 5 from J, leaving 15 bases between them. The CDR3 bases are TGTGCCAGCAGTCCCCGGAGAAATAGGGAGACCCAGTACTTC. Amino acid sequence: CASSPRRNRETQYF.

The genes are TRBV7-3 and TRBJ1-4, with D unclear. Trimming removed 2 bases from V and 8 bases from J, with 15 bases in between. This CDR3 is built from 15 residues. CDR1 and CDR2 from the germline V gene are SGHTA and FQGTGA. The CDR3 sequence is CASSLLSVAREKLFF. The CDR3 bases are TGTGCCAGCAGCTTATTATCGGTGGCGCGGGAAAAACTGTTTTTT.

This clone came up once. The chain combines TRBV30 with TRBJ2-4; D may be TRBD1 (5 bases). Germline values: CDR1 GTSNPN, CDR2 SVGIG (reference sequence). The ends were cut back, 3 bases at V and 2 bases at J, with 11 bases in the middle. The CDR3 contains 14 residues. The CDR3 DNA is TGTGCCTGGAGCGCCGACAGAACCAAAAACATTCAGTACTTC. Translation gives CAWSADRTKNIQYF.

The J gene is TRBJ1-1, the V gene TRBV9; TRBD1 might be the D (5 bases). The CDR3 has 14 residues. Germline V gene sequence: CDR1 SGDLS, CDR2 YYNGEE. The germline V and J ends were trimmed by 4 bases and 10 bases, with 20 bases remaining between them. The CDR3 DNA reads as TGTGCCAGCAGCCCCTTCGGGACGGGCAAGGTAGCTTTCTTT. Its translation is CASSPFGTGKVAFF.

This clone was seen a handful of times. The chain links TRBV7-3 to TRBJ2-1; possibly TRBD2 for D (6 bases). V was shortened by 2 bases and J by 2 bases, with 10 bases between the two germline ends. The CDR3 is 15 amino acids. Germline V gene data show CDR1 as SGHTA and CDR2 as FQGTGA. CDR3 amino acids: CASSLRGKPYNEQFF. DNA of the CDR3: TGTGCCAGCAGCTTACGCGGGAAACCCTACAATGAGCAGTTCTTC.

The chain couples TRBV6-2 or TRBV6-3 to TRBJ2-5; 9 bases map to TRBD2. CDR1 is MNHEY, CDR2 SVGEGT, per germline. This CDR3 spans 16 amino acids. With 2 bases clipped from V and 6 bases from J, the junction kept 10 bases outside the gene matches. CDR3 DNA: TGTGCCAGCAGTTACCGGCTAGCGGGGACCGTGAAGACCCAGTACTTC. As protein: CASSYRLAGTVKTQYF.

This chain uses TRBV4-3 with TRBJ1-2, with TRBD1 as a possible D gene (5 bases). The germline V and J ends were trimmed by 1 base and 7 bases, with 19 bases remaining between them. Germline V lookup: CDR1 LGHNA, CDR2 YSLEER. There are 16 residues in the CDR3. CDR3 in DNA: TGCGCCAGCAGCCAAGCCGGAGGGGAGCTTGCGGGTGGCTACACCTTC. Amino acids: CASSQAGGELAGGYTF.

On this clone itself: At the DNA level, this CDR3 is encoded by other sequences in the same sample as well. The chain combines TRBV19 with TRBJ1-2; D unresolved. The germline V and J ends were trimmed by 9 bases and 4 bases, with 21 bases remaining between them. CDR3 length equals 15 residues. The germline CDR1 and CDR2 sequences are LNHDA and SQIVND (reference sequence). The chain's CDR3 is CASSVTASPIYGYTF. The CDR3 DNA is TGTGCCAGCAGTGTGACCGCTTCCCCGATCTATGGCTACACCTTC.

This chain connects TRBV5-1 to TRBJ2-1, with 11 positions matching TRBD2. Per the germline V gene, CDR1 is SGHRS and CDR2 is YFSETQ. With 5 bases clipped from V and 7 bases from J, the junction kept 8 bases outside the gene matches. The CDR3 extends over 15 amino acids. CDR3: CASRYTSGGINEQFF. The CDR3 DNA reads TGCGCCAGCAGGTACACTAGCGGGGGTATAAATGAGCAGTTCTTC.

The V call is TRBV2, the J call TRBJ1-2; D might be TRBD1 (5 bases). The germline V and J ends were trimmed by 0 bases and 4 bases, with 9 bases remaining between them. Per the germline V gene, CDR1 is SNHLY and CDR2 is FYNNEI. The CDR3 consists of 14 residues. CDR3 in amino acids: CASSEAQGSYGYTF. CDR3 nucleotide sequence: TGTGCCAGCAGTGAAGCGCAGGGTTCCTATGGCTACACCTTC.

This chain joins TRBV6-2 or TRBV6-3 and TRBJ1-6; D not certain. The ends were cut back, 6 bases at V and 6 bases at J, with 21 bases in the middle. CDR1 is MNHEY, CDR2 SVGEGT, per germline. This CDR3 has 17 amino acids. CDR3 protein: CASSPARIPQLNSPLHF. The CDR3 nucleotides are TGTGCCAGCAGCCCCGCCAGGATCCCCCAACTTAATTCACCCCTCCACTTT.

The chain has TRBV2 and TRBJ2-7; the match to TRBD1 covers 9 bases. Trimming at V came to 7 bases and at J to 1 base, leaving 11 bases not matched to a gene. The germline gives CDR1 SNHLY, CDR2 FYNNEI. The CDR3 has 16 amino acids. CDR3 in DNA: TGTGCCAGCAAAAAGGTCGGGACAGGGTTATCCTACGAGCAGTACTTC. Its translation is CASKKVGTGLSYEQYF.

The chain uses TRBV18 and TRBJ1-5; a weak D match, TRBD1 (5 bases). CDR3 length equals 13 residues. V was pared by 5 bases and J by 7 bases, with 12 bases between. From germline, CDR1 is KGHSH and CDR2 LQKENI. The DNA of the CDR3 is TGTGCCAGCTCAGAAGACAGCTGGCAGCCCCAGCATTTT. Protein product: CASSEDSWQPQHF.

The chain couples TRBV7-8 to TRBJ2-7; D unresolved. Per the germline V gene, CDR1 is SGHVS and CDR2 is FQNEAQ. This CDR3 has 11 amino acids. Trimming took 8 bases from V and 2 from J, leaving 7 bases between them. CDR3 DNA: TGTGCCAGCTCAGCCGCCTACGAGCAGTACTTC. Translating gives CASSAAYEQYF.

V gene TRBV19 combines with J gene TRBJ2-7, with D tentatively TRBD2 (5 bases). The CDR3 has 13 amino acids. The V end lost 10 bases, the J end lost 2 bases, and 15 bases lay between the germline ends. Germline CDR1 is LNHDA and CDR2 is SQIVND (reference sequence). CDR3 DNA: TGTGCCACCTCGGGGAGCTTGACCTACGAGCAGTACTTC. Its translation is CATSGSLTYEQYF.

The rearrangement joins TRBV7-2 to TRBJ2-7; 13 nucleotides line up with TRBD2. CDR1 is SGHTA and CDR2 is FQGNSA in the germline V gene. The CDR3 covers 17 residues. Trimming cost V 5 bases and J 4 bases; bases outside gene matches: 11. Here the CDR3 reads CASSQLAGGLLAYEQYF. The CDR3 region has the DNA TGTGCCAGCAGCCAACTAGCGGGGGGGCTTCTGGCGTACGAGCAGTACTTC.